These 32 T cell receptor beta chains were sequenced from one sample in a study of blood T cell repertoires in COVID-19. Method: immunoSEQ multiplex PCR; TCRdb's copy keeps in-frame clones and lacks some. Here the sample spans 200,000 to 250,000 clones, around 82% being singletons. The sample taken for sequencing was peripheral blood. The receptors here all came from a woman in her 70s with acute or convalescent COVID-19.

This clone was seen just once. The CDR3 spells CATRTGVHNEKLFF. The DNA for the CDR3 is TGTGCCACCCGAACGGGGGTCCATAATGAAAAACTGTTTTTT. This rearrangement joins TRBV6-5 to TRBJ1-4; D is possibly TRBD1 (5 bases). V was trimmed by 10 bases and J by 4 bases, leaving 16 bases between them. The germline gives CDR1 MNHEY, CDR2 SVGAGI. The CDR3 is made up of 14 amino acids.

The rearrangement uses TRBV21-1 and TRBJ1-4; whether TRBD1, the table's D call, matches the DNA was not checked. TRBV21-1 is a pseudogene locus. This CDR3 comprises 15 residues. CDR3 in DNA: TGTGCCAGCAGCCTCCACAGGGTAAATAATGAAAAACTGTTTTTT. Its translation: CASSLHRVNNEKLFF.

The chain recombines TRBV5-1 with TRBJ2-5; the match to TRBD1 covers 8 bases. Trimming took 7 bases from V and 5 from J; bases not matched to a gene: 10. This CDR3 has 14 residues. Germline V gene data show CDR1 as SGHRS and CDR2 as YFSETQ. As DNA, the CDR3 is TGCGCCAGCGTTGACAGGGGTAGGCAGGAGACCCAGTACTTC. Protein product: CASVDRGRQETQYF.

This clone was seen once. The chain is built from TRBV6-5 and TRBJ2-1, with 9 bases matching TRBD2. This CDR3 spans 13 amino acids. V lost 7 bases to trimming and J lost 7 bases; unmatched junction nucleotides: 5. Per the germline V gene, CDR1 is MNHEY and CDR2 is SVGAGI. CDR3 protein: CASIPSGGNEQFF. DNA for the CDR3: TGTGCCAGCATCCCGAGCGGGGGGAATGAGCAGTTCTTC.

The chain combines TRBV6-1 with TRBJ2-2; D perhaps matches TRBD1 (6 bases). V was trimmed by 2 bases and J by 3 bases, leaving 10 bases between them. Germline V CDR1 and CDR2: MNHNS, SASEGT. This CDR3 is 15 amino acids long. CDR3 bases: TGTGCCAGCAGTGAAAGGACAGATCACACCGGGGAGCTGTTTTTT. This sequence encodes CASSERTDHTGELFF.

The CDR3 nucleotides read TGTGCCAGCCAACGGACTAGCGGGGACGAGCAGTACTTC. Encoded protein: CASQRTSGDEQYF. The chain couples TRBV7-3 to TRBJ2-7; TRBD2 matches at 12 bases. This CDR3 contains 13 residues. After removal of 8 bases from V and 5 bases from J, the junction contained 4 bases not matched to a gene. CDR1 is SGHTA, CDR2 FQGTGA, per germline.

In nucleotides, the CDR3 is TGTGCCAGCAGCGCCGGCGGGGGGCCATGGGGAAATCAAGAGACCCAGTACTTC. Translated, it gives CASSAGGGPWGNQETQYF. V gene TRBV9 combines with J gene TRBJ2-5, with 8 positions matching TRBD2. From germline, CDR1 is SGDLS and CDR2 YYNGEE. The CDR3 totals 18 residues. V trimming: 3 bases; J trimming: 2 bases; junction bases outside the gene matches: 15.

This rearrangement joins TRBV7-9 to TRBJ1-3; D is unclear. The CDR3 has 15 amino acids. Germline V gene lookup returns CDR1 SEHNR and CDR2 FQNEAQ (reference sequence). V shed 3 bases and J shed 5 bases, with 14 bases lying between them. In DNA, the CDR3 is TGTGCCAGCAGCTTCTTTCCGGGAGAGAGAAACACCATATATTTT. Translating gives CASSFFPGERNTIYF.

The V call is TRBV7-6, the J call TRBJ1-2; 8 bases agree with TRBD1. J lost 6 bases, V lost 6 bases, and 6 bases had no gene match. The CDR3 runs to 13 residues. The germline V gene has CDR1 SGHVS and CDR2 FNYEAQ. CDR3 DNA sequence: TGTGCCAGCAGTTCAGGGGGCGGACATGGCTACACCTTC. Its translation is CASSSGGGHGYTF.

The chain has TRBV7-9 and TRBJ2-5; 7 bases agree with TRBD2. The CDR3 has 15 residues. Germline V gene data show CDR1 as SEHNR and CDR2 as FQNEAQ (reference sequence). Trimming cost V 3 bases and J 2 bases; bases outside gene matches: 6. DNA of the CDR3: TGTGCCAGCAGCTTCGGAGCGGGGTTGCAAGAGACCCAGTACTTC. Encoded protein: CASSFGAGLQETQYF.

V usage is TRBV18 and J usage is TRBJ2-1, with 9 bases that match TRBD1. This CDR3 region has 17 residues. V lost 6 bases and J lost 6; bases outside the gene matches: 15. Germline CDR1 and CDR2: KGHSH and LQKENI. CDR3 nucleotides: TGTGCCAGCTCGGAAAGAGGGGGGACAGGGACCGGCAATGAGCAGTTCTTC. Translated, it gives CASSERGGTGTGNEQFF.

The rearrangement links TRBV2 to TRBJ2-5; D is possibly TRBD2 (7 bases). Trimming left V 6 bases short and J 5 bases short, with 19 bases between. Germline loops: CDR1 SNHLY, CDR2 FYNNEI. The CDR3 is 15 residues long. CDR3 amino acids: CASRLRGGVRETQYF. In nucleotides, the CDR3 is TGTGCCAGCAGGCTAAGGGGGGGGGTCAGGGAGACCCAGTACTTC. Full variable domain (outside the CDR3, taken from reference TRBV2 and TRBJ2-5): EPEVTQTPSHQVTQMGQEVILRCVPISNHLYFYWYRQILGQKVEFLVSFYNNEISEKSEIFDDQFSVERPDGSNFTLKIRSTKLEDSAMYFCASRLRGGVRETQYFGPGTRLLVL.

The chain joins TRBV5-1 to TRBJ2-5; possibly TRBD1 for D (5 bases). The CDR3 covers 15 residues. The ends were cut back, 0 bases at V and 1 base at J, with 10 bases in the middle. Germline V CDR1 and CDR2: SGHRS, YFSETQ. The CDR3 DNA reads as TGCGCCAGCAGCTTGGCCGCGACAGCCCAAGAGACCCAGTACTTC. Its protein is CASSLAATAQETQYF.

This chain links TRBV24-1 with TRBJ2-1; 8 nucleotides match TRBD1. The CDR3 spans 14 residues. The germline gives CDR1 KGHDR, CDR2 SFDVKD. V was clipped by 4 bases and J by 11 bases; unmatched bases: 9. The CDR3: CATSDPGQGVQQFF. Written as DNA, the CDR3 is TGTGCCACCAGTGACCCTGGACAGGGTGTTCAGCAGTTCTTC.

This sequence joins TRBV2 and TRBJ1-5, with D tentatively TRBD1 (5 bases). V lost 2 bases, J lost 7 bases, and 12 bases lay in between. There are 14 residues in the CDR3. Germline assignment: CDR1 SNHLY and CDR2 FYNNEI. The CDR3 DNA sequence: TGTGCCAGCAGTGAATTGCAGGGAGGACAGCCCCAGCATTTT. This encodes CASSELQGGQPQHF.

The chain is built from TRBV18 and TRBJ2-1; no firm D call. Looked up from germline, CDR1 is KGHSH and CDR2 is LQKENI. The CDR3 extends over 15 amino acids. V lost 3 bases and J lost 8, with 17 bases in between. The CDR3, as DNA: TGTGCCAGCTCACCTCAGGCGCCAGGTATCGATGAGCAGTTCTTC. Its translation is CASSPQAPGIDEQFF.

The V and J genes are TRBV29-1 and TRBJ1-4; maybe TRBD1 (5 bases). V lost 5 bases and J 2 bases, leaving 12 bases between the germline ends. From germline, CDR1 is SQVTM and CDR2 ANQGSEA. The CDR3 runs 14 residues. The chain's CDR3 is CSVSQAGTNEKLFF. Written as DNA, the CDR3 is TGCAGCGTTAGTCAGGCAGGGACTAATGAAAAACTGTTTTTT.

The rearrangement joins TRBV10-3 to TRBJ2-3; 12 nucleotides match TRBD2. Per the germline V gene, CDR1 is ENHRY and CDR2 is SYGVKD. V dropped 10 bases and J dropped 6; count of bases not matched to a gene: 11. The CDR3 spans 15 residues. The CDR3 region is CATHNAGTSGDTQYF. In nucleotides, the CDR3 is TGTGCCACCCACAATGCCGGGACTAGCGGGGATACGCAGTATTTT.

V is TRBV9 and J is TRBJ2-3; possibly TRBD2 for D (5 bases). Germline assignment: CDR1 SGDLS and CDR2 YYNGEE. The CDR3 runs to 16 residues. Trimming left V 0 bases short and J 1 base short, with 12 bases between. The CDR3 spells CASSVALAPGTDTQYF. CDR3 coding DNA: TGTGCCAGCAGCGTAGCCCTAGCCCCCGGCACAGATACGCAGTATTTT. The variable domain in full, with the rest retrieved from reference TRBV9 and TRBJ2-3, is DSGVTQTPKHLITATGQRVTLRCSPRSGDLSVYWYQQSLDQGLQFLIQYYNGEERAKGNILERFSAQQFPDLHSELNLSSLELGDSALYFCASSVALAPGTDTQYFGPGTRLTVL.

The chain couples TRBV6-2 or TRBV6-3 to TRBJ2-3; perhaps TRBD1 as D (5 bases). Germline CDR1 MNHEY, CDR2 SVGEGT. Between the trimmed V and J ends, which lost 4 bases and 0 bases, there was a span of 11 bases. This CDR3 spans 15 amino acids. CDR3 nucleotides: TGTGCCAGCAGTTCTCCGACAGTTAGCACAGATACGCAGTATTTT. Translation gives CASSSPTVSTDTQYF.

The rearrangement joins TRBV6-5 to TRBJ2-7, with D possibly being TRBD2 (5 bases). In germline, CDR1 is MNHEY, CDR2 SVGAGI. CDR3 size: 11 residues. This CDR3 reads CAETDSYEQCV. CDR3 nucleotide sequence: TGTGCCGAAACGGACTCCTACGAGCAGTGCGTC.

The rearrangement joins TRBV29-1 to TRBJ2-1; TRBD1 aligns across 8 bases. Germline V gives CDR1 SQVTM, CDR2 ANQGSEA. This CDR3 is built from 15 residues. V lost 1 base, J lost 6 bases, and 8 bases stayed unmatched. The CDR3: CSVEVGTGTRNEQFF. The CDR3 DNA sequence: TGCAGCGTTGAAGTGGGGACAGGCACCCGCAATGAGCAGTTCTTC.

The chain carries TRBV24-1 and TRBJ2-5; 7 bases align to TRBD1. V was pared by 5 bases and J by 3 bases, with 8 bases of the junction left unmatched. The germline gives CDR1 KGHDR, CDR2 SFDVKD. The CDR3 runs 15 residues. The CDR3 region is CATSGKQGWKETQYF. CDR3 DNA: TGTGCCACCAGTGGAAAACAGGGGTGGAAAGAGACCCAGTACTTC.

The gene calls are TRBV7-3 and TRBJ1-2, with D possibly TRBD1 on 5 matching bases. CDR3 length equals 15 residues. Germline values: CDR1 SGHTA, CDR2 FQGTGA. Trimming stripped 1 base from V and 8 bases from J, with 17 bases between. This chain's CDR3 is CASSLNQRGEGGYTF. CDR3 nucleotide sequence: TGTGCCAGCAGCTTAAATCAACGGGGGGAAGGCGGCTACACCTTC.

J is TRBJ2-5 and V is TRBV5-8; no firm D call. The length of the CDR3 is 11 residues. Germline V gene lookup returns CDR1 SGHTS and CDR2 YDEGEE. V was clipped by 5 bases and J by 4 bases, with 6 bases between them. CDR3 amino acids: CASSPLETQYF. The CDR3 nucleotides read TGTGCCAGCAGTCCGTTAGAGACCCAGTACTTC.

This clone was counted a few times. The chain carries TRBV10-3 and TRBJ2-6; 8 bases are shared with TRBD1. The CDR3 has 18 amino acids. Trimming removed 6 bases from V and 0 bases from J; junction bases left unmatched: 10. Looked up from germline, CDR1 is ENHRY and CDR2 is SYGVKD. This CDR3 reads CAIRSAGGTFSGANVLTF. The CDR3, as DNA: TGTGCCATCAGGAGCGCAGGGGGCACCTTCTCTGGGGCCAACGTCCTGACTTTC.

The DNA of the CDR3 is TGTGCCACCAGTGGACAGGTGGGCACAGATACGCAGTATTTT. Translated, it gives CATSGQVGTDTQYF. The chain links TRBV24-1 to TRBJ2-3; TRBD1 might be the D (6 bases). The V gene's germline CDR1 is KGHDR and CDR2 SFDVKD. Trimming removed 5 bases from V and 1 base from J, with 9 bases in between. The CDR3 is 14 amino acids.

This chain joins TRBV18 and TRBJ1-2; D is undetermined. There are 14 residues in the CDR3. Between the trimmed V and J ends, which lost 6 bases and 4 bases, there was a span of 15 bases. The germline V gene has CDR1 KGHSH and CDR2 LQKENI. The CDR3, as DNA: TGTGCCAGCTCCCTGTTGGAGGGTCGCTATGGCTACACCTTC. It codes for CASSLLEGRYGYTF.

The rearrangement uses TRBV7-8 and TRBJ1-2; tentative D call: TRBD1 (6 bases). Germline CDR1 is SGHVS and CDR2 is FQNEAQ. V was pared by 1 base and J by 9 bases, with 18 bases between. The CDR3 has 15 residues. CDR3 coding DNA: TGTGCCAGCAGCTTAGGCACAGGGAGAAGGGACAGCTACACCTTC. This sequence encodes CASSLGTGRRDSYTF.

The chain employs TRBV11-3 and TRBJ2-2; 7 bases line up with TRBD1. V lost 9 bases to trimming and J lost 4 bases; unmatched junction nucleotides: 5. This CDR3 spans 13 amino acids. Per the germline V gene, CDR1 is SGHNT and CDR2 is YENEEA. The CDR3 DNA reads TGTGCCAGTACAGGGGCGGGCACCGGGGAGCTGTTTTTT. It translates to CASTGAGTGELFF.

This chain links TRBV25-1 with TRBJ2-7, with TRBD2 matching 7 bases. The germline CDR1 and CDR2 sequences are MGHDK and SYGVNS. This CDR3 has 13 amino acids. J was trimmed by 4 bases and V by 4 bases; bases with no gene match: 4. CDR3 sequence reads: CASSGGGGYEQYF. The DNA of the CDR3 is TGTGCCAGCAGTGGCGGGGGAGGGTACGAGCAGTACTTC.

This sequence joins TRBV5-6 and TRBJ1-2; TRBD1 is a possible D gene (5 bases). This CDR3 spans 16 amino acids. In germline, CDR1 is SGHDT, CDR2 YYEEEE. V gave up 0 bases and J gave up 0 bases, with 12 bases separating them. DNA for the CDR3: TGTGCCAGCAGCTTGGGGGGCCGCAGGCCTAACTATGGCTACACCTTC. Translated, it gives CASSLGGRRPNYGYTF.